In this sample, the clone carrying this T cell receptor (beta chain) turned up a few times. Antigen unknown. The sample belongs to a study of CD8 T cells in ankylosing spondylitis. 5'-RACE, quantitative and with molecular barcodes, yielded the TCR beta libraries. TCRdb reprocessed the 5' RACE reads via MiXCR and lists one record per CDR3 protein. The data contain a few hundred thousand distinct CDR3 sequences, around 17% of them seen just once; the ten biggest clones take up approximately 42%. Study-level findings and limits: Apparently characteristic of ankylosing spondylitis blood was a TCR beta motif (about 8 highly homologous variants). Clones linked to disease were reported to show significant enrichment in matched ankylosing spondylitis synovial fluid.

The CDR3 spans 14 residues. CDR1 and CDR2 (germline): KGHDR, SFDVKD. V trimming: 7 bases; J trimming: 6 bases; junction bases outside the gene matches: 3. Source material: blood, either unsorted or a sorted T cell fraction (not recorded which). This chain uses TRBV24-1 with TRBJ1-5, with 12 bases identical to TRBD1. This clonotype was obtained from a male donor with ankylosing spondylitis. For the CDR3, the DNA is TGTGCCACCAGGGGGACAGGGGGCGCTCAGCCCCAGCATTTT. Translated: CATRGTGGAQPQHF.